This TCR beta chain derives from a study of human thymus T cells (dated by TCRdb to about 2020). Describing the broader study: The study used under ten infant thymus samples plus four related peripheral blood samples to characterize TCR alpha and beta repertoires. The infant donors were roughly 7 to 244 days old, and the cohort included several males and two females. Overall results and qualifications from the work: Thymus samples yielded on average around 850,000 unique TCRB clonotypes, compared with roughly 80,000 from blood samples. V and J gene segment usage appeared biased in both thymic and peripheral blood repertoires. Highly overlapping thymic TCR repertoires among unrelated individuals were reported in the related research.

Using the immunoSEQ multiplex PCR assay, the TCRB and TCRAD loci were amplified from a standardized quantity of quality-controlled genomic DNA. Amplicons spanned the V(D)J region at a length sufficient to cover the CDR3 and identify V and J genes. Amplicon sequencing was performed on an Illumina platform through the commercial immunoSEQ service. In the source study's methods: Corrections for primer bias and sequencing errors followed previously described methods, while TCRAD and TCRB definitions were based on the IMGT database. Analysis of the repertoires was done with immunoSEQ Analyzer 3.0 and VDJTools and included basic statistics, V/J segment usage, diversity estimates, rarefaction and pairwise overlap. Diversity was estimated using the Chao1, ChaoE, Efron-Thisted, Shannon and inverse Simpson indices, and was also estimated on datasets down-sampled to the size of the smallest sample. Repertoire overlap was assessed by strict matching of CDR3 nucleotide sequence, V gene and J gene, and clustering was done by Jaccard-based multidimensional scaling. The clones in this table, taken by TCRdb from immuneACCESS, are in-frame only. Not every clone is retained; where verified, under half of the shortfall comes from an unresolved V gene, and the cause of the rest is unknown. The DNA was the basis for D and trimming; V, J and clone size are from that table. This sample lists about 130,000 clones; about 94% were detected once. The ten biggest clones cover roughly 0.024% of the sample.

V has 2 bases trimmed and J has 7 bases trimmed; junction bases matching no gene number 18. The CDR3 numbers 18 residues from cysteine through phenylalanine. Of all the DNA, just the CDR3 is kept, 54 bases in frame from base 1. The germline V gene sets CDR1 to LGHNA and CDR2 to YNFKEQ. Thymus tissue was collected as surgical resects that were removed during corrective cardiac surgery. Immunologically healthy infants undergoing open corrective cardiac surgery for congenital heart defects in Finland were used as donors. After being mechanically released from the tissue, thymocytes were kept at -70 degrees C in pellets of about 9-34 million cells. A QIAsymphony instrument was used to extract genomic DNA from the frozen cell pellets. A word on this clone: The antigen this receptor binds is unknown. Within one base of it there is no much larger clone, and no base qualities were kept.

The receptor chain draws on TRBV4-2 and TRBJ2-7; 9 bases in between match TRBD1. What was sequenced was thymus tissue. The origin of this receptor is a boy under two years old with a congenital heart defect but otherwise immunologically healthy. The CDR3 sequence is CASSQILGRDRVPGEQYF. The DNA sequence is TGTGCCAGCAGCCAAATACTAGGCCGGGACAGGGTTCCGGGGGAGCAGTACTTC.